This TCR beta chain was captured by sequencing in a study of blood T cells in healthy people across ages. Findings of the study overall: The long-lived group displayed more naive CD4+ cells, plus higher diversity, than the aged donors did.

The use of a sample-barcoded 5' primer and a J-beta primer mix characterized a second PCR of about 7 to 12 cycles. All samples gave at least 2.5 million CDR3-containing paired-end reads. MiXCR was run by TCRdb on the 5' RACE reads, yielding one entry per CDR3 protein. The data hold around 1.7 million distinct CDR3 sequences, with roughly 27% observed a single time. This clonotype has only a few counts. Its specificity is not known. Ranging in age from about 6 to 95, the donors were healthy Caucasian individuals from Russia. The CDR3 is 14 residues long. V was shortened by 5 bases and J by 5 bases, with 13 bases between the two germline ends. The V gene's germline CDR1 is MNHNY and CDR2 SVGAGI (reference sequence).

The material sequenced was blood. The receptor was isolated from a woman aged 25 to 39 in good health. The chain is built from TRBV6-6 and TRBJ2-1, with D perhaps TRBD2 (6 bases). CDR3 residues: CASSRTSLNNEQFF. CDR3 coding DNA: TGTGCCAGCAGTAGAACTAGCCTAAACAATGAGCAGTTCTTC.